Sequencing of this TCR beta chain was carried out in a study of blood T cell repertoires in COVID-19. As for the study in general: Researchers got acute and convalescent COVID-19 samples from the United States, Italy and Spain.

As handled by the study authors: Estimates of nucleated cell counts were drawn from the amplification of reference gene primers. Data came from immunoSEQ multiplex PCR; TCRdb stores just in-frame clones and leaves some out. V and J calls plus clone size are reproduced from that table; the DNA served to infer D and trimming. The sample shows fewer than 250,000 clones, roughly 85% of them seen only once. Sequenced input: peripheral blood. The sequence came from a man aged 35 to 55 with acute or convalescent COVID-19.

The CDR3 DNA sequence: TGTGCCAGTAGTATAATCAAAACAGGGGCCACTGAAGCTTTCTTT. This sequence encodes CASSIIKTGATEAFF. J is TRBJ1-1 and V is TRBV19; TRBD1 matches 7 bases. The CDR3 is 15 residues long. Germline-derived CDR1 and CDR2 are LNHDA and SQIVND (reference sequence). The V segment lost 2 bases and the J segment 4 bases; nucleotides outside the gene matches: 7.